The 22 T cell receptor beta chains given below trace back to one sample, sequenced in a study of blood T cell repertoires in COVID-19. Measured with immunoSEQ multiplex PCR; TCRdb has only the in-frame clones, and not every one. The top ten hold 6.5% to 8.5% of the sample, which has about 230,000 clones, roughly 80% seen once. The specimen sequenced was peripheral blood. Receptor source: a woman of 80 years or more with COVID-19, enrolled during active disease.

The chain couples TRBV10-3 to TRBJ2-7, with 7 bases that match TRBD1. The V gene's germline CDR1 is ENHRY and CDR2 SYGVKD. CDR3 length: 12 amino acids. V lost 8 bases to trimming and J lost 1 base; unmatched junction nucleotides: 2. The CDR3 DNA reads as TGTGCCATCGGGGGACAGTCCTACGAGCAGTACTTC. Encoded protein: CAIGGQSYEQYF.

The V and J genes are TRBV27 and TRBJ2-2, with no clear D. This CDR3 comprises 14 residues. V was clipped by 5 bases and J by 5 bases, with 12 bases between them. CDR1 and CDR2 (germline): MNHEY, SMNVEV (reference sequence). CDR3 sequence: CASSVTPTTGELFF. The CDR3 DNA reads TGTGCCAGCAGTGTCACCCCTACTACCGGGGAGCTGTTTTTT.

The V gene is TRBV4-2, the J gene TRBJ2-3, with a possible D match to TRBD1 (7 bases). Trimming took 3 bases from V and 3 from J, leaving 22 bases between them. Germline lookup yields CDR1 LGHNA and CDR2 YNFKEQ. CDR3 length: 18 residues. The CDR3 reads CASSQSSRQGGGTDTQYF. The CDR3 coding sequence is TGTGCCAGCAGCCAGTCCTCGCGACAGGGAGGAGGGACAGATACGCAGTATTTT.

The rearrangement links TRBV12-3 or TRBV12-4 to TRBJ2-4, with D perhaps TRBD2 (6 bases). V lost 3 bases, J lost 6 bases, and 9 bases lay in between. This CDR3 spans 13 amino acids. This chain's CDR3 is CASSFQGGNIQYF. The DNA of the CDR3 is TGTGCCAGCAGTTTTCAGGGAGGAAACATTCAGTACTTC.

The chain employs TRBV5-5 and TRBJ2-5; no clear D gene. V was clipped by 4 bases and J by 5 bases, with 6 bases between them. This CDR3 has 11 amino acids. The germline V gene has CDR1 SGHKS and CDR2 YYEKEE (reference sequence). In DNA form, the CDR3 reads TGTGCCAGCAGCCACACGGAGACCCAGTACTTC. Its protein product is CASSHTETQYF.

This clone has only one observation. This rearrangement joins TRBV5-1 to TRBJ2-7, with 11 bases matching TRBD1. V dropped 5 bases and J dropped 0; count of bases not matched to a gene: 4. The CDR3 is 15 residues long. CDR1 is SGHRS and CDR2 is YFSETQ in the germline V gene. The CDR3 DNA reads TGCGCCAGCAGATCGGACAGGGGGCTCTCCTACGAGCAGTACTTC. Protein: CASRSDRGLSYEQYF.

The chain links TRBV10-3 to TRBJ2-5, with D hard to call. Germline assignment: CDR1 ENHRY and CDR2 SYGVKD. V was clipped by 10 bases and J by 2 bases, with 8 bases between them. CDR3 length: 11 amino acids. CDR3 bases: TGTGCCACCACAGATCAAGAGACCCAGTACTTC. Its translation: CATTDQETQYF.

This chain joins TRBV5-4 and TRBJ2-4; D might be TRBD2 (6 bases). CDR3 length: 18 residues. V lost 0 bases and J 0 bases, leaving 16 bases between the germline ends. Germline V CDR1 and CDR2: SGHNT, YYREEE (reference sequence). The CDR3 DNA reads as TGTGCCAGCAGCTTGGACACCACGGGACTCCTAGCCAAAAACATTCAGTACTTC. Its protein product is CASSLDTTGLLAKNIQYF.

The chain joins TRBV29-1 to TRBJ2-2; 10 bases match TRBD1. The V gene's germline CDR1 is SQVTM and CDR2 ANQGSEA. This CDR3 is built from 15 residues. The trim removed 7 bases at V and 3 bases at J, leaving 8 bases unmatched. CDR3 coding DNA: TGCAGCGCTAAGTTGACAGGGGGCGACACCGGGGAGCTGTTTTTT. This translates into CSAKLTGGDTGELFF.

The V gene is TRBV6-6, the J gene TRBJ1-6, with a possible D match to TRBD1 (5 bases). This CDR3 spans 14 amino acids. Germline V gene data show CDR1 as MNHNY and CDR2 as SVGAGI (reference sequence). V was trimmed by 5 bases and J by 14 bases, leaving 19 bases between them. CDR3 sequence reads: CASSDGKATGALHF. CDR3 bases: TGTGCCAGCAGTGACGGGAAGGCAACGGGGGCCCTCCACTTT.

The chain employs TRBV20-1 and TRBJ2-1, with TRBD1 as a possible D gene (5 bases). CDR3 length: 14 amino acids. The germline V gene has CDR1 DFQATT and CDR2 SNEGSKA (reference sequence). V lost 3 bases to trimming and J lost 7 bases, with 16 bases between them. CDR3: CSASVGLVLNEQFF. The CDR3 DNA follows: TGCAGTGCTAGTGTGGGGCTAGTGCTTAATGAGCAGTTCTTC.

This clone occurred a few times. The V call is TRBV5-1, the J call TRBJ2-1; 9 positions agree with TRBD1. CDR3 length: 16 residues. CDR1 and CDR2 from the germline V gene are SGHRS and YFSETQ. The V and J ends lost 0 bases and 4 bases, in that order; junction bases with no gene match: 5. In DNA, the CDR3 is TGCGCCAGCAGCTTGGTCCCCGGGACAGGGTACAATGAGCAGTTCTTC. Translating gives CASSLVPGTGYNEQFF.

The CDR3 coding sequence is TGCGCCAGCAGCTTGGGTCGCGTGGCTAACTATGGCTACACCTTC. Translated, it gives CASSLGRVANYGYTF. J is TRBJ1-2 and V is TRBV5-1; D not resolved. The CDR3 contains 15 residues. Germline V lookup: CDR1 SGHRS, CDR2 YFSETQ. The germline V and J ends were trimmed by 0 bases and 0 bases, with 9 bases remaining between them.

The gene calls are TRBV2 and TRBJ1-3; D not resolved. Germline V gene data show CDR1 as SNHLY and CDR2 as FYNNEI. With 7 bases removed from V and 5 bases from J, the gap between germline ends came to 15 bases. This CDR3 contains 14 residues. The CDR3 DNA sequence: TGTGCCAGCACCGTTTCGACTCTCCGAAACACCATATATTTT. It is translated as CASTVSTLRNTIYF.

CDR3 in DNA: TGTGCCAGTAGTGTCATTGGGGGAGGGACTGAAGCTTTCTTT. As protein: CASSVIGGGTEAFF. The V gene is TRBV19, the J gene TRBJ1-1; D is possibly TRBD1 (5 bases). V lost 5 bases to trimming and J lost 5 bases, with 15 bases between them. The CDR3 totals 14 residues. In germline, CDR1 is LNHDA, CDR2 SQIVND (reference sequence).

The chain employs TRBV6-2 or TRBV6-3 and TRBJ2-1, with 8 bases aligning to TRBD2. The V segment lost 6 bases and the J segment 7 bases; nucleotides outside the gene matches: 14. The germline CDR1 and CDR2 sequences are MNHEY and SVGEGT. There are 16 residues in the CDR3. As DNA, the CDR3 is TGTGCCAGCAGCCCACTGGCCAGCGGGAGATATAATGAGCAGTTCTTC. Its translation: CASSPLASGRYNEQFF.

The chain recombines TRBV12-3 or TRBV12-4 with TRBJ2-1; D is ambiguous. This CDR3 spans 13 amino acids. The V end was cut by 6 bases, the J end by 4 bases, with 10 bases between. CDR3 in amino acids: CASRKSMYNEQFF. DNA for the CDR3: TGTGCCAGCAGAAAGAGCATGTACAATGAGCAGTTCTTC.

The chain is built from TRBV18 and TRBJ1-1, with D tentatively TRBD1 (5 bases). The CDR3 contains 14 residues. Per the germline V gene, CDR1 is KGHSH and CDR2 is LQKENI. The V and J ends lost 0 bases and 3 bases respectively, with 8 bases between them. The CDR3 DNA is TGTGCCAGCTCACCACCGAAAGGGGACACTGAAGCTTTCTTT. Translating gives CASSPPKGDTEAFF.

This chain links TRBV9 with TRBJ2-3, with D unresolved. This CDR3 contains 13 residues. V was shortened by 0 bases and J by 6 bases, with 8 bases between the two germline ends. CDR1 and CDR2 (germline): SGDLS, YYNGEE. The CDR3 loop reads CASSVELPDTQYF. In nucleotides, the CDR3 is TGTGCCAGCAGCGTAGAACTCCCGGATACGCAGTATTTT.

The chain combines TRBV19 with TRBJ1-2; no firm D call. Germline V gene sequence: CDR1 LNHDA, CDR2 SQIVND (reference sequence). Deletions cut 6 bases from V and 4 bases from J, with 15 bases between. This CDR3 region has 14 residues. This CDR3 reads CASSDIGGSYGYTF. In DNA form, the CDR3 reads TGTGCCAGTAGCGACATCGGAGGCAGCTATGGCTACACCTTC.

V and J are TRBV18 and TRBJ1-5; D is uncertain. The CDR3 is 15 residues long. Deletions cut 2 bases from V and 4 bases from J, with 12 bases between. In germline, CDR1 is KGHSH, CDR2 LQKENI. CDR3 residues: CASSPGAEVNQPQHF. The CDR3 DNA sequence: TGTGCCAGCTCACCAGGTGCAGAGGTTAATCAGCCCCAGCATTTT.

CDR3 DNA sequence: TGTGCCAGTAAGCGGACAGCTACTAACTATGGCTACACCTTC. This gives the protein CASKRTATNYGYTF. The V and J genes are TRBV19 and TRBJ1-2, with D tentatively TRBD1 (6 bases). Trimming pared 7 bases from V and 0 bases from J, leaving 12 bases between. This CDR3 region has 14 residues. Germline lookup yields CDR1 LNHDA and CDR2 SQIVND (reference sequence).